Below are 21 T cell receptor beta chains sequenced from a single sample in a study of immune characterization of retroperitoneal liposarcoma. Each CDR3 protein gets one entry after TCRdb re-called the PCR reads with MiXCR. Here the sample spans around 11,000 distinct CDR3 sequences, about 39% being singletons. Sequenced material: tumor tissue. These receptors all stem from a female donor with retroperitoneal liposarcoma.

This clonotype has just a few counts. V usage is TRBV6-8 and J usage is TRBJ1-1; perhaps TRBD1 as D (5 bases). This CDR3 region has 16 residues. Germline V gene sequence: CDR1 MNHGY, CDR2 SAAAGT. The V gene lost 5 bases and the J gene lost 4 bases, with 20 bases spanning the gap. For the CDR3, the DNA is TGTGCCAGCAGTCCCAAGGGGTGGGTGGGCGGCACTGAAGCTTTCTTT. Translating it yields CASSPKGWVGGTEAFF.

The gene calls are TRBV6-1 and TRBJ1-4; no firm D call. Per the germline V gene, CDR1 is MNHNS and CDR2 is SASEGT. The CDR3 sequence is 13 residues long. V lost 6 bases to trimming and J lost 8 bases, with 13 bases between them. For the CDR3, the DNA is TGTGCCAGCAGGGACGGTCGACGGGAAAAACTGTTTTTT. Protein sequence: CASRDGRREKLFF.

The V and J genes are TRBV6-1 and TRBJ1-2, with D maybe TRBD1 (5 bases). The V gene's germline CDR1 is MNHNS and CDR2 SASEGT. The CDR3 spans 16 residues. V lost 5 bases, J lost 8 bases, and 24 bases lay in between. The CDR3 region is CASSYERQREGGGYTF. The DNA of the CDR3 is TGTGCCAGCAGTTACGAACGACAGCGGGAAGGAGGGGGCTACACCTTC.

There are a few counts of this clonotype. The CDR3 bases are TGCGCCAGCATAGTGAGTGAAACTAATGAAAAACTGTTTTTT. Translation gives CASIVSETNEKLFF. The gene calls are TRBV10-1 and TRBJ1-4, with unresolved D. CDR3 length equals 14 residues. The germline V gene has CDR1 WNHNN and CDR2 SYGVQD (reference sequence). The V and J ends lost 7 bases and 1 base respectively, with 10 bases between them.

The V and J genes are TRBV7-2 and TRBJ2-5, with a possible D match to TRBD1 (5 bases). Germline-derived CDR1 and CDR2 are SGHTA and FQGNSA. V lost 5 bases to trimming and J lost 11 bases, with 18 bases between them. The CDR3 is 13 residues long. The CDR3 DNA sequence: TGTGCCAGCAGCGGGATAGTGGACAATGAGCAGTACTTC. It encodes CASSGIVDNEQYF.

This chain uses TRBV6-6 with TRBJ2-1; D is ambiguous. The DNA end is a closer match to TRBJ2-7, so the J assignment may be wrong. Per germline, CDR1 MNHNY and CDR2 SVGAGI (reference sequence). The CDR3 has 14 residues. The CDR3 sequence: CASSYLGGTYEQYF. In DNA form, the CDR3 reads TGTGCCAGCAGTTACTTAGGCGGAACCTACGAGCAGTACTTC.

Concerning this clonotype: Relative to the germline gene, one junction end is altered; a read error may explain this. The gene calls are TRBV7-2 and TRBJ1-2, with a tentative D call TRBD1 (6 bases). Germline lookup yields CDR1 SGHTA and CDR2 FQGNSA. This CDR3 is built from 13 residues. CDR3 bases: TGTGCCAGCAGCTTATTCGTGTCGACAGGCTACTCCTTC. Its translation: CASSLFVSTGYSF.

V gene TRBV6-1 combines with J gene TRBJ2-5; possible D gene TRBD1, 6 bases. The assigned J gene may be wrong: the sequence end matches TRBJ2-7 better. This CDR3 spans 14 amino acids. Germline V CDR1 and CDR2: MNHNS, SASEGT. The CDR3 spells CASRSQGRAYEQYF. The CDR3, as DNA: TGTGCCAGCAGATCACAGGGTAGGGCCTACGAGCAGTACTTC.

This clonotype was found a few times. The chain carries TRBV6-5 and TRBJ2-4; 10 bases align to TRBD2. The CDR3 has 15 residues. Germline V gives CDR1 MNHEY, CDR2 SVGAGI. Trimming removed 0 bases from V and 7 bases from J; junction bases left unmatched: 3. In nucleotides, the CDR3 is TGTGCCAGCAGTTACTCGAGCGGGAGGGGGAACATTCAGTACTTC. Translated: CASSYSSGRGNIQYF.

By share, this clonotype ranks as large. The rearrangement joins TRBV12-3 or TRBV12-4 to TRBJ2-3; 11 nucleotides line up with TRBD2. V shed 7 bases, J shed 7 bases, and the junction held 10 bases outside the gene matches. CDR3 length: 15 amino acids. This CDR3 reads CASTIAGGPGYTQYF. The CDR3 region has the DNA TGTGCCAGCACCATAGCGGGAGGGCCGGGTTATACGCAGTATTTT.

The V gene is TRBV6-6, the J gene TRBJ2-1; D unresolved. Trimming shortened V by 5 bases and J by 3 bases, and 8 bases separated the two germline ends. The CDR3 extends over 13 amino acids. Germline CDR1 and CDR2: MNHNY and SVGAGI (reference sequence). CDR3 sequence: CASSQLDYNEQFF. In DNA form, the CDR3 reads TGTGCCAGCAGTCAGCTAGACTACAATGAGCAGTTCTTC.

The rearrangement joins TRBV6-1 to TRBJ2-4; D ambiguous. TRBJ2-7 matches the DNA end more closely, so the J call is doubtful. The CDR3 loop spans 15 amino acids. Germline assignment: CDR1 MNHNS and CDR2 SASEGT. In DNA, the CDR3 is TGTGCCAGCAGTGAAGTCGCACCAAGCGTTGGCGAGCAGTACTTC. Protein product: CASSEVAPSVGEQYF.

This clonotype came up once. The chain employs TRBV6-6 and TRBJ2-2; 13 bases map to TRBD2. CDR1 and CDR2 (germline): MNHNY, SVGAGI (reference sequence). J was trimmed by 3 bases and V by 5 bases; bases with no gene match: 0. The CDR3 contains 15 residues. The CDR3 spells CASSTSGRDTGELFF. The CDR3 bases are TGTGCCAGCAGTACTAGCGGGAGGGACACCGGGGAGCTGTTTTTT.

This clonotype was detected a few times. The chain joins TRBV12-3 or TRBV12-4 to TRBJ2-1; D possibly corresponds to TRBD1 (6 bases). The CDR3 has 14 residues. V was pared by 4 bases and J by 10 bases, with 17 bases between. CDR3: CASSSSDRLYEQFF. In DNA form, the CDR3 reads TGTGCCAGCAGTTCCTCGGACAGACTCTACGAGCAGTTCTTC.

The rearrangement uses TRBV10-2 and TRBJ2-5, with no clear D. Trimming cost V 3 bases and J 3 bases, with 2 bases left between them. Germline CDR1 is WSHSY and CDR2 is SAAADI. The CDR3 sequence is 11 residues long. CDR3 sequence: CASSEKETQYF. The DNA for the CDR3 is TGCGCCAGCAGTGAAAAAGAGACCCAGTACTTC.

A few counts support this clonotype. The chain has TRBV11-2 and TRBJ2-7; a possible D gene is TRBD2 (5 bases). CDR3 size: 14 residues. CDR1 and CDR2 from the germline V gene are SGHAT and FQNNGV. V was trimmed by 3 bases and J by 3 bases, leaving 12 bases between them. CDR3 loop: CASSLGSGFYEQYF. DNA for the CDR3: TGTGCCAGCAGCTTGGGCTCGGGGTTCTACGAGCAGTACTTC.

The table lists this clonotype with many counts. The chain carries TRBV6-6 and TRBJ2-5; possible D gene TRBD1, 5 bases. This CDR3 comprises 14 residues. CDR1 MNHNY and CDR2 SVGAGI come from the germline V gene (reference sequence). V shed 0 bases and J shed 11 bases, with 16 bases lying between them. The chain's CDR3 is CASSYSTVSFEQYF. The CDR3 DNA reads TGTGCCAGCAGTTACTCGACAGTTAGCTTTGAGCAGTACTTC.

Relative to its sample, this clonotype is medium-sized (0.01 to 0.1%). The chain couples TRBV6-1 to TRBJ2-3; the D is unclear. The CDR3 length is 10 residues. CDR1 is MNHNS, CDR2 SASEGT, per germline. V lost 8 bases to trimming and J lost 6 bases, with 6 bases between them. This CDR3 is CASRRDTQYF. The CDR3 DNA reads as TGTGCCAGCCGGCGGGATACGCAGTATTTT.

This chain links TRBV12-3 or TRBV12-4 with TRBJ2-3; tentatively, D is TRBD1 (6 bases). V lost 5 bases, J lost 5 bases, and 17 bases lay in between. The length of the CDR3 is 15 residues. The CDR3 DNA reads as TGTGCCAGCAGTCGATTCCAGGGGTTTGGAGATACGCAGTATTTT. Its protein is CASSRFQGFGDTQYF.

The J gene is TRBJ1-2, the V gene TRBV7-3; 8 bases line up with TRBD1. This CDR3 contains 13 residues. V lost 5 bases and J lost 6; bases outside the gene matches: 5. The germline V gene encodes CDR1 SGHTA and CDR2 FQGTGA. The CDR3 here is CASSEQGDHGYTF. CDR3 coding DNA: TGTGCCAGCAGCGAACAGGGGGACCATGGCTACACCTTC. The full variable domain, completed using reference TRBV7-3 and TRBJ1-2, is GAGVSQTPSNKVTEKGKYVELRCDPISGHTALYWYRQSLGQGPEFLIYFQGTGAADDSGLPNDRFFAVRPEGSVSTLKIQRTERGDSAVYLCASSEQGDHGYTFGSGTRLTVV.

This clonotype came up once. The gene calls are TRBV7-2 and TRBJ2-3, with D perhaps TRBD2 (6 bases). The CDR3 consists of 16 residues. Germline V gene data show CDR1 as SGHTA and CDR2 as FQGNSA. Trimming cost V 5 bases and J 1 base, with 16 bases left between them. The CDR3 reads CASSLERSGGTDTQYF. In DNA form, the CDR3 reads TGTGCCAGCAGCCTCGAGCGTTCGGGAGGCACAGATACGCAGTATTTT.